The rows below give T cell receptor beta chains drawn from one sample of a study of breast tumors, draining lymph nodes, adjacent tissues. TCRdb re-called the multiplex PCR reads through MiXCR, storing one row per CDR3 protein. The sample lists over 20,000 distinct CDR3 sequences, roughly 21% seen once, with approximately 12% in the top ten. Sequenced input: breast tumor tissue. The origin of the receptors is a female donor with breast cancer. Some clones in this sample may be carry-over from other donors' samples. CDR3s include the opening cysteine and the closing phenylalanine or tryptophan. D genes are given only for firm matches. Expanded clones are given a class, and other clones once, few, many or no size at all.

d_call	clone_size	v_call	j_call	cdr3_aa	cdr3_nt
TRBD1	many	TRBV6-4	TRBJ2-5	CASSRDRQETQYF	TGTGCCAGCAGCCGGGACAGACAAGAGACCCAGTACTTC
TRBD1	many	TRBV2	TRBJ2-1	CATGTGFSNEQFF	TGTGCCACCGGGACAGGGTTCTCCAATGAGCAGTTCTTC
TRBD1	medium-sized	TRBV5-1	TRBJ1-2	CASSAGQGGYGYTF	TGCGCCAGCAGCGCCGGACAGGGAGGCTATGGCTACACCTTC
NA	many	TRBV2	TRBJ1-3	CASSPRSSGNTIYF	TGTGCCAGCAGTCCTCGGTCCTCTGGAAACACCATATATTTT
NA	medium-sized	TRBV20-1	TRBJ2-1	CSAPDQKSTYNEQFF	TGCAGTGCTCCGGATCAAAAGAGCACCTACAATGAGCAGTTCTTC
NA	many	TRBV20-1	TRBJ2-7	CSAEGHDSYEQYF	TGCAGTGCTGAGGGACATGATTCCTACGAGCAGTACTTC
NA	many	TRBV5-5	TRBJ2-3	CASKSGWTQYF	TGTGCCAGCAAATCTGGTTGGACGCAGTATTTT
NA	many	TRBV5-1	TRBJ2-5	CASRSQETQYF	TGCGCCAGCAGGTCCCAAGAGACCCAGTACTTC
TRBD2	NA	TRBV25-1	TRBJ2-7	CAGSDLAGWGTYEQYF	TGTGCCGGCAGTGATCTAGCGGGATGGGGGACTTACGAGCAGTACTTC
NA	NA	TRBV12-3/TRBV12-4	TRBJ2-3	CASCRGDTQYF	TGTGCCAGCTGCCGAGGAGATACGCAGTATTTT
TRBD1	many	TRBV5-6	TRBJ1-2	CASSLTGQGAVGYTF	TGTGCCAGCAGCTTAACGGGACAGGGGGCCGTCGGCTACACCTTC
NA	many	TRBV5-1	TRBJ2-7	CASSLATETPYEQYF	TGCGCCAGCAGCTTGGCCACAGAGACTCCCTACGAGCAGTACTTC
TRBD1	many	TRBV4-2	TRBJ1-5	CASSQTGEGNQPQHF	TGTGCCAGCAGCCAGACAGGGGAGGGCAATCAGCCCCAGCATTTT